This T cell receptor beta chain was sequenced in a study of blood T cell repertoires in COVID-19. Study-level information: Specimens from acute and convalescent COVID-19 originated in the United States, Italy and Spain.

Germline CDR1 and CDR2: SGHVS and FQNEAQ. V was trimmed by 5 bases and J by 0 bases, leaving 10 bases between them. The CDR3 sequence is 14 residues long. Original methodology: The authors estimated nucleated cell counts from reference gene primer amplification. Assay used: immunoSEQ multiplex PCR; TCRdb lists only in-frame clones, some missing. V, J and clone size are those of that table, while D and trimming were read from the DNA. The data contain approximately 31,000 clones, around nine tenths of them singletons. This receptor was identified in an elderly woman with active or convalescent COVID-19. The chain recombines TRBV7-8 with TRBJ1-2; D unresolved. The sample taken for sequencing was peripheral blood. The CDR3 loop is CASSRDYSNYGYTF. CDR3 in DNA: TGTGCCAGCAGCCGAGATTACTCTAACTATGGCTACACCTTC.